The 26 T cell receptor beta chains listed next were all sequenced from one sample in a study of T cell responses to AZD1222 COVID-19 vaccine. Assay used: immunoSEQ multiplex PCR; TCRdb lists only in-frame clones, some missing. The sample has 150,000 to 200,000 clones; about 91% are singletons. The sequenced sample was peripheral blood, obtained on day 0 of AZD1222 vaccination. The receptors derive from an adult in good health.

This chain uses TRBV30 with TRBJ1-2; D remains unclear. CDR3 size: 13 residues. The V end was cut by 0 bases, the J end by 8 bases, with 13 bases between. Germline V gene lookup returns CDR1 GTSNPN and CDR2 SVGIG (reference sequence). The CDR3 protein is CAWSVHIPGGYTF. The CDR3 region has the DNA TGTGCCTGGAGTGTACACATCCCCGGCGGCTACACCTTC.

The chain links TRBV4-1 to TRBJ2-7; D possibly corresponds to TRBD1 (7 bases). The length of the CDR3 is 15 residues. CDR1 and CDR2 from the germline V gene are MGHRA and YSYEKL. V lost 0 bases and J 2 bases, leaving 11 bases between the germline ends. DNA of the CDR3: TGCGCCAGCAGCCAAGACAGGGGGAGGCCCTACGAGCAGTACTTC. Its protein is CASSQDRGRPYEQYF.

CDR3 sequence: CASSGTSGGAGETQYF. In DNA form, the CDR3 reads TGCGCCAGCAGCGGCACTAGCGGGGGGGCGGGTGAGACCCAGTACTTC. This chain connects TRBV5-1 to TRBJ2-5, with 13 nucleotides matching TRBD2. The trim removed 4 bases at V and 5 bases at J, leaving 8 bases unmatched. The CDR3 consists of 16 residues. Germline loops: CDR1 SGHRS, CDR2 YFSETQ.

The chain combines TRBV2 with TRBJ1-2; no clear D gene. This CDR3 has 12 amino acids. V lost 8 bases and J lost 6, with 13 bases in between. Germline CDR1 SNHLY, CDR2 FYNNEI. CDR3 coding DNA: TGTGCCAGCGCGGAGGTGTGGAATGGCTACACCTTC. It encodes CASAEVWNGYTF.

The genes are TRBV4-1 and TRBJ1-6; 9 positions agree with TRBD1. V lost 2 bases, J lost 7 bases, and 6 bases stayed unmatched. The V gene's germline CDR1 is MGHRA and CDR2 YSYEKL. The CDR3 runs 16 residues. The CDR3 DNA sequence: TGCGCCAGCAGCCAACCACGACAGGGGGGAAATTCACCCCTCCACTTT. This sequence encodes CASSQPRQGGNSPLHF.

As DNA, the CDR3 is TGTGCCAGCTCACCCCCAGGGTACGACACCGGGGAGCTGTTTTTT. It translates to CASSPPGYDTGELFF. This sequence joins TRBV18 and TRBJ2-2, with D maybe TRBD1 (5 bases). The germline gives CDR1 KGHSH, CDR2 LQKENI. The V end was cut by 3 bases, the J end by 3 bases, with 11 bases between. The CDR3 runs to 15 residues.

This rearrangement joins TRBV12-5 to TRBJ2-3; TRBD2 is a possible D gene (5 bases). The CDR3 is 13 amino acids. The germline V gene has CDR1 LGHNT and CDR2 FRNRAP. V lost 2 bases and J lost 5, with 8 bases in between. DNA of the CDR3: TGTGCTAGTGGTTTGAGCGGCCTAGATACGCAGTATTTT. This translates into CASGLSGLDTQYF.

This chain uses TRBV6-5 with TRBJ2-2; D is unclear. Germline V lookup: CDR1 MNHEY, CDR2 SVGAGI. Deletions cut 6 bases from V and 5 bases from J, with 16 bases between. This CDR3 has 15 residues. Written as DNA, the CDR3 is TGTGCCAGCAGCCCCCTTGGGCATTTGACCGGGGAGCTGTTTTTT. As protein: CASSPLGHLTGELFF.

The V call is TRBV7-6, the J call TRBJ2-3, with TRBD2 matching 8 bases. The V and J ends lost 4 bases and 4 bases, in that order; junction bases with no gene match: 7. The CDR3 contains 15 residues. Germline CDR1 SGHVS, CDR2 FNYEAQ. This chain's CDR3 is CASSSGRGASDTQYF. The CDR3 DNA sequence: TGTGCCAGCAGCTCCGGGCGGGGGGCATCAGATACGCAGTATTTT.

The chain employs TRBV11-2 and TRBJ1-3; no firm D call. Trimming removed 5 bases from V and 0 bases from J, with 8 bases in between. CDR1 and CDR2 from the germline V gene are SGHAT and FQNNGV. CDR3 length: 14 amino acids. The CDR3 nucleotides are TGTGCCAGCAGCCAGGACCTCTCTGGAAACACCATATATTTT. This encodes CASSQDLSGNTIYF.

The V and J genes are TRBV6-5 and TRBJ2-5; D remains unclear. V lost 7 bases to trimming and J lost 3 bases, with 12 bases between them. This CDR3 region has 13 residues. Germline V gene sequence: CDR1 MNHEY, CDR2 SVGAGI. Here the CDR3 DNA reads TGTGCCAGCATAAGGGCCTCGAAAGAGACCCAGTACTTC. Translation: CASIRASKETQYF.

This chain links TRBV6-2 or TRBV6-3 with TRBJ2-7; possibly TRBD2 for D (5 bases). V was pared by 0 bases and J by 6 bases, with 9 bases between. CDR1 is MNHEY and CDR2 is SVGEGT in the germline V gene. This CDR3 contains 13 residues. The CDR3 region is CASSYSSRGEQYF. The CDR3 coding sequence is TGTGCCAGCAGTTACTCGAGCCGGGGCGAGCAGTACTTC.

A single count supports this clone. The chain has TRBV7-3 and TRBJ1-2, with a tentative D call TRBD1 (5 bases). V dropped 7 bases and J dropped 6 bases, with 12 bases sitting between them. The length of the CDR3 is 12 residues. CDR1 and CDR2 from the germline V gene are SGHTA and FQGTGA. CDR3 in DNA: TGTGCCAGCATACGCGGGGGGAATGGCTACACCTTC. Amino acid sequence: CASIRGGNGYTF.

The chain carries TRBV2 and TRBJ2-5; tentatively, D is TRBD2 (5 bases). Germline V gene lookup returns CDR1 SNHLY and CDR2 FYNNEI. There are 11 residues in the CDR3. Trimming removed 7 bases from V and 5 bases from J, with 8 bases in between. CDR3 coding DNA: TGTGCCAGCACTGAGCGGGAGACCCAGTACTTC. Its protein is CASTERETQYF.

This chain uses TRBV18 with TRBJ2-7, with 8 bases lining up with TRBD1. This CDR3 has 15 amino acids. Germline values: CDR1 KGHSH, CDR2 LQKENI. V lost 4 bases, J lost 6 bases, and 11 bases stayed unmatched. The CDR3 is CASSRYWDRTGEQYF. The CDR3 DNA reads TGTGCCAGCTCACGGTATTGGGACAGGACAGGCGAGCAGTACTTC.

DNA of the CDR3: TGTGCCACCAGTGACAGTCCTAACTATGGCTACACCTTC. Encoded protein: CATSDSPNYGYTF. The chain combines TRBV24-1 with TRBJ1-2; the D is unclear. Trimming took off 4 bases at V and 0 bases at J, with 5 bases between the two ends. Germline values: CDR1 KGHDR, CDR2 SFDVKD. This CDR3 has 13 residues.

This rearrangement joins TRBV9 to TRBJ1-1, with 9 bases identical to TRBD1. The CDR3 is 15 amino acids. Unmatched junction bases numbered 5, after V lost 4 bases and J lost 1 base. The germline gives CDR1 SGDLS, CDR2 YYNGEE. The CDR3 DNA reads as TGTGCCAGCAGCCCAAGGACAGGGGCGAACACTGAAGCTTTCTTT. Protein product: CASSPRTGANTEAFF.

The chain employs TRBV6-6 and TRBJ1-5; the match to TRBD1 covers 9 bases. The ends lost 7 bases at V and 6 bases at J; junction bases unmatched: 7. The CDR3 is 14 residues long. The germline gives CDR1 MNHNY, CDR2 SVGAGI (reference sequence). The CDR3 DNA sequence: TGTGCCAGCATCAAACAGGGGGCGGGTCAGCCCCAGCATTTT. This translates into CASIKQGAGQPQHF.

The chain uses TRBV7-2 and TRBJ2-5, with no clear D. V was shortened by 0 bases and J by 5 bases, with 4 bases between the two germline ends. The CDR3 length is 12 residues. CDR1 is SGHTA, CDR2 FQGNSA, per germline. CDR3 sequence (DNA): TGTGCCAGCAGCTTAGCGCGGGAGACCCAGTACTTC. This encodes CASSLARETQYF.

In the case of this clone: Sequence at one end of the junction differs from germline and may be a read error. This chain connects TRBV7-7 to TRBJ2-4, with no clear D. The germline V gene has CDR1 SSHAT and CDR2 FNYEAQ (reference sequence). CDR3 length: 10 amino acids. The CDR3 sequence: CASSLRGTNF. In nucleotides, the CDR3 is TGTGCCAGCAGCTTAAGAGGCACAAACTTC.

The chain links TRBV6-5 to TRBJ2-7; either TRBD1 or TRBD2 may supply D (5 bases each). Trimming left V 0 bases short and J 2 bases short, with 11 bases between. Germline V gives CDR1 MNHEY, CDR2 SVGAGI. The CDR3 loop spans 15 amino acids. For the CDR3, the DNA is TGTGCCAGCAGTTACTCGAGGAGAGGGGCCTACGAGCAGTACTTC. It encodes CASSYSRRGAYEQYF.

The DNA of the CDR3 is TGTGCCAGCAGCTGGGAACGACAGCCCCAGCATTTT. It encodes CASSWERQPQHF. The V call is TRBV7-2, the J call TRBJ1-5, with no clear D. Trimming took 4 bases from V and 7 from J, leaving 8 bases between them. Germline-derived CDR1 and CDR2 are SGHTA and FQGNSA. This CDR3 spans 12 amino acids.

The chain is built from TRBV5-1 and TRBJ2-1; tentatively, D is TRBD1 (6 bases). V lost 2 bases to trimming and J lost 4 bases, with 13 bases between them. Germline CDR1 and CDR2: SGHRS and YFSETQ. The CDR3 has 15 residues. CDR3 region: CASSLSGTYYNEQFF. Written as DNA, the CDR3 is TGCGCCAGCAGCTTATCGGGGACATATTACAATGAGCAGTTCTTC.

This clone was observed a single time. V is TRBV7-2 and J is TRBJ1-4; D gene unclear. CDR3 size: 15 residues. Germline CDR1 is SGHTA and CDR2 is FQGNSA. V was shortened by 2 bases and J by 5 bases, with 12 bases between the two germline ends. The DNA for the CDR3 is TGTGCCAGCAGCTTATCCCTGCGGGAGAATGAAAAACTGTTTTTT. This translates into CASSLSLRENEKLFF.

The rearrangement joins TRBV30 to TRBJ2-2; tentatively, D is TRBD2 (6 bases). This CDR3 contains 13 residues. Germline V CDR1 and CDR2: GTSNPN, SVGIG (reference sequence). V lost 5 bases, J lost 7 bases, and 14 bases lay in between. CDR3 DNA sequence: TGTGCCTGGGCCCTCCAGGAGGGCGGGGAGCTGTTTTTT. Its protein is CAWALQEGGELFF.

The chain links TRBV6-2 or TRBV6-3 to TRBJ2-2; TRBD1 or TRBD2 may be the D gene (6 bases each). Germline V gene data show CDR1 as MNHEY and CDR2 as SVGEGT. This CDR3 has 18 amino acids. Trimming shortened V by 6 bases and J by 1 base, and 21 bases separated the two germline ends. The CDR3 here is CASSPKEGGYENTGELFF. CDR3 coding DNA: TGTGCCAGCAGCCCTAAGGAGGGGGGCTACGAGAACACCGGGGAGCTGTTTTTT.